This T cell receptor beta chain was identified in a study of Graves' ophthalmopathy and Graves' hyperthyroidism. Excluded: other autoimmune disease, uncontrolled infection, pregnancy or lactation. Study-wide points: Blood was where most expanded thyroid clonotypes above 0.001 frequency also turned up.

As for this clonotype: As yet, its antigen is unknown.

RNA transcripts yielded amplified TCR beta CDR3 regions. Amplification began with first-round RT-PCR using HTBI primers, then second-round multiplex PCR was performed. TCRdb used MiXCR to reprocess the multiplex PCR reads, holding one entry per CDR3 protein. The sample shows 650,000 to 800,000 distinct CDR3 sequences, about two fifths of them seen only once. The clonotype comes from an adult man with Graves' ophthalmopathy. Sequencing used peripheral blood.

The CDR3 DNA is TGTGCCAGCAGTGTCACAGGGCTCGGCTTGAACACTGAAGCTTTCTTT. This encodes CASSVTGLGLNTEAFF. V usage is TRBV9 and J usage is TRBJ1-1; D perhaps matches TRBD1 (6 bases). Per the germline V gene, CDR1 is SGDLS and CDR2 is YYNGEE. The CDR3 runs to 16 residues. With 5 bases removed from V and 0 bases from J, the gap between germline ends came to 17 bases. Variable domain in full (rest from reference TRBV9 and TRBJ1-1): DSGVTQTPKHLITATGQRVTLRCSPRSGDLSVYWYQQSLDQGLQFLIQYYNGEERAKGNILERFSAQQFPDLHSELNLSSLELGDSALYFCASSVTGLGLNTEAFFGQGTRLTVV.